The entry below describes one T cell receptor beta chain. Its antigen is still unknown. No base quality information exists; no much larger clone differs at one position. These data originate in a study of T cells after yellow fever vaccination (dated by TCRdb to the late 2010s). Background for the entire study: The SMART-Seq v4 Ultra Low Input RNA kit was used to prepare libraries from fractions with low cell numbers. Blood samples were taken at several timepoints before and after primary and secondary immunization, and bulk PBMC replicates and cell subsets were isolated. Two healthy male donors, one aged 18 to 30 and one aged 30 to 40 years, made up the cohort. To track T-cell clones before and after primary and booster YFV17D yellow fever vaccination, bulk TCR alpha and beta repertoires were sequenced longitudinally.

TCR cDNA was synthesized by 5'RACE template switching, through which a universal primer site and unique molecular identifiers were introduced. Priming of cDNA synthesis was performed from both the TCR alpha and TCR beta constant segments. Library amplification used two PCR steps, and the second PCR step added sample barcodes and sequencing adapters. Libraries were sequenced on Illumina HiSeq 2500 (2x100 bp) or NovaSeq (2x150 bp). The published analysis was carried out like this. Reads were demultiplexed and collapsed into UMI consensus sequences with MIGEC, and V(D)J alignment was performed with MiXCR. Using edgeR on replicate PBMC samples, clonotypes were called vaccine-responding if FDR was below 0.01 and the log2 fold change was above 5 up to day 15. Bulk clonotypes were assigned CD4 or CD8 identity according to which sequenced CD4 or CD8 repertoire held them at higher abundance. Clones were called with MiXCR by TCRdb after fastp trimmed the public reads at Q25, and only in-frame beta chains were retained. Each entry merges the rows of one CDR3 protein and shows their most common DNA and genes. For this entry, the V and J calls and clone size follow TCRdb and not the study's own pipeline. In this sample the table shows about 160,000 distinct CDR3 sequences, approximately 6.7% of which occur a single time. The ten largest make up 2.5% of the sample.

What the authors observed across the whole study: Most clones expanded after primary vaccination (almost 97% of CD4 and 88% of CD8) were re-detected after the booster, suggesting that broad memory maintenance occurred. A small fraction of clonotypes showed up in both the CD4 and CD8 compartments, probably as a result of convergent recombination. Because abundant contaminating clonotypes from the bulk population could be contained in FACS-sorted repertoires, computational filtering was required. The secondary T-cell response was weaker than the primary response but faster, peaking on day 5 instead of day 15. Because only two donors were included in the study, the extent to which the findings can be generalized is limited.

This specimen's treatment or condition label, interpreted: live attenuated yellow fever vaccine strain. A standard Ficoll-Paque protocol was used to isolate PBMCs from peripheral blood. Dynabeads CD4 and CD8 positive selection kits were used to isolate the CD4 and CD8 T-cell fractions. TriZol was used to extract RNA from bulk PBMCs, CD4 and CD8 fractions, and dextramer-positive and dextramer-negative fractions. Sequences SGHTA (CDR1) and FQGNSA (CDR2) are obtained from the germline V gene. After removal of 5 bases from V and 4 bases from J, the junction retains 3 bases not matched to a gene. The CDR3 runs 14 amino acids, cysteine and phenylalanine included. Of all the DNA, just the CDR3 is kept, 42 bases in frame from base 1.

The rearrangement joined TRBV7-2 to TRBJ1-3, with 9 bases in between that match TRBD1. This clonotype originated in a man aged 18 to 30 who received the YFV17D yellow fever vaccine. The sample here was CD4+ T cells sorted from PBMCs, taken around 5 days after the first yellow fever vaccination. The DNA sequence is TGTGCCAGCAGCCAGGACAGGGGAGGAAACACCATATATTTT. This yields the protein CASSQDRGGNTIYF.